The rows below give T cell receptor beta chains drawn from one sample of a study of shared clonotypes between healthy human individuals. The method was immunoSEQ multiplex PCR; TCRdb's version includes in-frame clones alone and lacks a portion of them. The data contain 490,000 or so clones, about 79% of them seen just once; the ten biggest clones take up about an eighth. The sequenced material came from PBMCs. These receptors came from a woman aged 35 to 49 in good health. Some clones in this sample may be carry-over from other donors' samples. Each CDR3 is given without its conserved first and last residue. The D gene is left open where the match is weak.

d_call,cdr3_length,v_call,j_call,cdr3_aa
-,12,TRBV4-2,TRBJ1-1,ASSHVDGRTEAF
TRBD2,14,TRBV5-6,-,ASSWGTGTSFSEQY
-,12,TRBV29-1,TRBJ1-1,SVEGQNPNTEAF
TRBD2,15,TRBV9,TRBJ2-7,ASSVGVSGTSLPEQY
TRBD1,11,TRBV18,TRBJ1-1,ASSSGQGTEAF
-,12,TRBV7-2,TRBJ2-7,ASSFSTRSGEQY
TRBD1,13,TRBV11-2,TRBJ1-1,ASGGRTGVNTEAF
-,12,TRBV5-1,TRBJ2-5,ASSLVGGRETQY
TRBD1,14,TRBV10-2,TRBJ2-5,ASSKGRTGVWETQY
-,12,TRBV6-5,TRBJ1-1,ASSYSGVNTEAF
-,13,TRBV10-3,TRBJ2-1,AISESSEWNNEQF
TRBD1,13,TRBV28,TRBJ2-2,ASSWGDRDSGELF
TRBD2,12,TRBV6-5,TRBJ2-3,ASSPRTSRDTQY
-,12,TRBV29-1,TRBJ1-1,SVEGITRGTEAF
-,15,TRBV9,TRBJ2-2,ASSPLGPSLNTGELF
-,9,TRBV30,TRBJ2-7,AWSRSEEQY
-,12,TRBV7-2,TRBJ2-1,ASSLQGSYNEQF
-,13,TRBV7-9,TRBJ1-1,ASSWEGVGNTEAF
TRBD2,10,TRBV9,TRBJ2-7,ASSQGGYEQY
-,12,TRBV14,TRBJ1-5,ASSQIRGNQPQH
-,12,TRBV6-1,TRBJ1-3,ASSPGAAGNTIY
TRBD1,13,TRBV18,TRBJ2-3,ASSTRTGASDTQY
-,12,TRBV6-6,TRBJ2-5,ASSSSRTLGTQY
-,12,TRBV1,TRBJ2-5,TPSSGSGRETQY
TRBD1,14,TRBV27,TRBJ2-1,ASRKARDRGYNEQF
-,13,TRBV29-1,TRBJ2-3,SVVGSGSGTDTQY
TRBD1,14,TRBV19,TRBJ2-4,ASSIRGQGNKNIQY
-,12,TRBV7-9,TRBJ2-3,ASSLRQSTDTQY
-,10,TRBV10-3,TRBJ2-3,AISSGEGTQY
TRBD2,14,TRBV30,TRBJ2-5,AWSALAGGIGETQY
TRBD1,12,TRBV7-2,TRBJ2-5,ASSSLYRGETQY
TRBD1,11,TRBV28,-,ATRTGQTYEQY
-,13,TRBV6-1,TRBJ1-1,ASSEEGQGSTEAF
-,11,TRBV7-7,TRBJ2-3,ASSLDSTDTQY
-,12,TRBV19,TRBJ1-5,ATSGVGRDQPQH
-,12,TRBV11-2,TRBJ2-7,ASSLGQGLYEQY
-,13,TRBV2,TRBJ2-2,ASNRDNANTGELF
-,10,TRBV28,TRBJ2-7,ASSLYREEQY
TRBD1,13,TRBV19,TRBJ1-5,ASSLDREGNQPQH
-,11,TRBV7-2,TRBJ2-4,ASSYSQLGIQY